This T cell receptor beta chain derives from a study of Tregs in tolerant kidney transplant recipients. The study, taken as a whole, reports: Some patients' samples used different primers over time, so nucleotide sequences weren't comparable. In tolerant patients, donor-specific Tregs outgrew total Tregs, suggesting antigen-driven expansion.

For this clone: Its antigen is not known.

Unstimulated Tregs (CD4+CD25+CD127-) and CD4+CD25- non-Tregs were sorted from PBMCs. Clones were sequenced by immunoSEQ multiplex PCR, and TCRdb holds only the in-frame ones, with some missing. Of 50,000 to 75,000 clones listed, approximately 85% are singletons. Deletions cut 0 bases from V and 5 bases from J, with 16 bases between. Germline-derived CDR1 and CDR2 are SGHVS and FQNEAQ. This CDR3 region has 16 residues. The receptor's source is a human donor who received a combined kidney and bone marrow transplant. The sequencing used Tregs from blood, collected before the transplant. The chain couples TRBV7-8 to TRBJ1-2; D gene uncertain. CDR3: CASSLASGLLGYGYTF. The CDR3 bases are TGTGCCAGCAGCTTAGCTTCGGGCCTTTTGGGGTATGGCTACACCTTC.